The clone carrying this T cell receptor beta chain was observed many times. Antigen: not known. Germline CDR1 SGHVS, CDR2 FQNEAQ. Trimming pared 2 bases from V and 4 bases from J, leaving 25 bases between. The CDR3 has 19 amino acids. This record belongs to a study of T cells in Graves' hyperthyroidism and ophthalmopathy. Study results and caveats: Blood also carried most thyroid clonotypes expanded above 0.001.

The authors deemed Graves' hyperthyroidism stable absent ophthalmopathy progression within 18 months. Those with hyperthyroidism were 18 to 65 years old, newly diagnosed, and ill for under 2 months. The PBMCs were sourced from fresh peripheral blood (more than 9 ml). The source material, RNA transcripts, was used to amplify TCR beta CDR3 regions. The HTBI set primed first-round TCR CDR3 RT-PCR. TCRdb reprocessed the multiplex PCR reads via MiXCR and lists one record per CDR3 protein. The table shows about 700,000 distinct CDR3 sequences, with 14% occurring only once. The rearrangement uses TRBV7-8 and TRBJ2-3; D perhaps matches TRBD2 (5 bases). Sequencing was performed on blood. The TCR sequence derives from a young woman with Graves' hyperthyroidism. In nucleotides, the CDR3 is TGTGCCAGCAGCTTAAAACCCTATACCGGGATCACACACGCAGATACGCAGTATTTT. This encodes CASSLKPYTGITHADTQYF. The full variable domain, rest sourced from reference TRBV7-8 and TRBJ2-3, is GAGVSQSPRYKVAKRGQDVALRCDPISGHVSLFWYQQALGQGPEFLTYFQNEAQLDKSGLPSDRFFAERPEGSVSTLKIQRTQQEDSAVYLCASSLKPYTGITHADTQYFGPGTRLTVL.